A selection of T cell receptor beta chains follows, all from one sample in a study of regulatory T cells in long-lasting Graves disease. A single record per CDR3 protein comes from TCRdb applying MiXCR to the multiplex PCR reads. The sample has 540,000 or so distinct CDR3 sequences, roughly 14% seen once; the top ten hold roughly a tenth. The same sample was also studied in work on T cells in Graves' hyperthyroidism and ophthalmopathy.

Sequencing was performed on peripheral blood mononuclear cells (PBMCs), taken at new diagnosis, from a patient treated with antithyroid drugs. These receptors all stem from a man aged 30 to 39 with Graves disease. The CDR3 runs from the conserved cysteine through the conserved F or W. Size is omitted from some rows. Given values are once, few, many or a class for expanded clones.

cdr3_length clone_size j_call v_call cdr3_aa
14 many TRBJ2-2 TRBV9 CASGRGTNTGELFF
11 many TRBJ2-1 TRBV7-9 CASSLESEQFF
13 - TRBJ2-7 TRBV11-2 CASSLGMPNEQYF
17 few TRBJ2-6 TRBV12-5 CASGLVRWGSGANVLTF
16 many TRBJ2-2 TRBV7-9 CASSSATRGWTGELFF
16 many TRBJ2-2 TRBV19 CASSPRTSGRTGELFF
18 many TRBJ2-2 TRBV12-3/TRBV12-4 CASSSSVAGGPNTGELFF
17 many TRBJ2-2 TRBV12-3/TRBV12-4 CASTKRPGGSGTGELFF
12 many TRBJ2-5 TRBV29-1 CSVARGRETQYF
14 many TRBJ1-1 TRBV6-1 CASSPLTGGTEAFF
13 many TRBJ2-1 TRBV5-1 CASSLDTNNEQFF
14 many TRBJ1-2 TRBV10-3 CAISEASEGYGYTF
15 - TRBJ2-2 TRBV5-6 CASSPTTQNTGELFF
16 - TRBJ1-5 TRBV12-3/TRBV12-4 CASSYRTGSRHQPQHF
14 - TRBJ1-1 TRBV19 CASSIEGRFTEAFF
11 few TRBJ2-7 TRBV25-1 CATRDSYEQYF
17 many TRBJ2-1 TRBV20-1 CSVVGASGASSYNEQFF
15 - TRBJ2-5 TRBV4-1 CASSQKGGKGETQYF
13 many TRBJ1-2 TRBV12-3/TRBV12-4 CASRPHAGLGYTF
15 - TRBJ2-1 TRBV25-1 CASSSSGGVYNEQFF
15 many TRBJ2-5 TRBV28 CASKPHGGAQETQYF
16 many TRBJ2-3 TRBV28 CARDKAGGPGADTQYF
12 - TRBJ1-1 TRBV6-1 CASSGPEAEAFF
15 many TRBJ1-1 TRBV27 CASRPAGPEGTEAFF
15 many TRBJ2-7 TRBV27 CASSSGPFRSYEQYF
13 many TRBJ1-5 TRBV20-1 CSARQGSNQPQHF
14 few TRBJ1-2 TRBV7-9 CASSRGRDDPGYTF
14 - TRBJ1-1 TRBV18 CASAPGLTNTEAFF
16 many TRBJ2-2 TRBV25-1 CASSEVGGENTGELFF
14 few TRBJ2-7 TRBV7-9 CASSRDTRSYEQYF
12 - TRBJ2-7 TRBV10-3 CAISGTEYEQYF
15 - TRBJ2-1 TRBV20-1 CSARPTSGSRNEQFF
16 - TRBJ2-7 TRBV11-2 CASTPIGLAGVYEQYF
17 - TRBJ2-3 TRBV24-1 CATSDGGRRTSTDTQYF
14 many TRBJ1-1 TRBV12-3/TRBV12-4 CASSPQSSNTEAFF
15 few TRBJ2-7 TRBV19 CASTKASGTTHEQYF
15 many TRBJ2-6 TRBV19 CASIRRSSGANVLTF
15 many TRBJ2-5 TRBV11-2 CASSHYLLAKETQYF
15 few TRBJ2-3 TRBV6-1 CASSSLSPEGDTQYF
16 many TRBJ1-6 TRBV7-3 CASSLSGSSYNSPLHF
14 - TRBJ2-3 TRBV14 CASSQPGLSDTQCF
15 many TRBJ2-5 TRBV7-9 CASSLGLAGRETQYF